This entry concerns a single TCR beta chain. Its matching antigen is unknown. Germline trimming cut 0 bases from V and 5 bases from J; bases unmatched to any gene: 11. In germline, CDR1 is LGHDT, CDR2 YNNKEL (reference sequence). The CDR3 runs 17 residues. This specimen comes from a study of T cell repertoires in cytomegalovirus infection. For the study at large: It can be stated that public TCR beta signatures indicated CMV infection as well as a matching HLA type. Study-level results: CMV-specific TCR beta clonotypes restricted by HLA-C were the ones dominating the ex vivo response.

TCRdb passed the reads through MiXCR, listing each CDR3 protein once. The sample has roughly 310,000 distinct CDR3 sequences; 25% to 35% are singletons. The chain recombines TRBV3-1 with TRBJ2-5, with 8 bases matching TRBD2. Sequenced here: cultured PBMCs, sampled from culture after CMV antigen stimulation. The receptor comes from a human donor in good health (CMV status not recorded). Some clones in this sample may be carry-over from other donors' samples. CDR3 loop: CASSQDRGGLGSETQYF. DNA of the CDR3: TGTGCCAGCAGCCAAGATCGGGGGGGTCTAGGCTCGGAGACCCAGTACTTC.